This TCR beta chain emerged from a study of T cells in Graves' hyperthyroidism and ophthalmopathy. Study-level results: Also found in blood were most expanded thyroid clonotypes above 0.001. Ophthalmopathy was separated from stable hyperthyroidism by a 13 V-J model.

Each diagnosis drew on symptoms, thyroxine, TRAb, thyroid ultrasound and orbital computed tomography findings. 10 ml of fresh peripheral blood supplied the PBMCs. TCR beta CDR3 sequences were amplified from RNA transcripts. During a first-round RT-PCR of the TCR CDR3, the HTBI primer set was used. TCRdb analysed the multiplex PCR reads with MiXCR anew, one entry per CDR3 protein. The data contain roughly 520,000 distinct CDR3 sequences, around 24% of them singletons. Concerning this clonotype itself: Its antigen is not identified.

Losses at the gene ends were 4 bases for V and 2 bases for J; bases not matched to a gene: 8. CDR3 size: 15 residues. Germline V gene lookup returns CDR1 SQVTM and CDR2 ANQGSEA. The receptor's source is a woman in her twenties or thirties with Graves' ophthalmopathy. V is TRBV29-1 and J is TRBJ2-5, with 9 nucleotides matching TRBD2. The source material was blood. CDR3 protein: CSVVPRGGLQETQYF. DNA for the CDR3: TGCAGCGTTGTCCCGCGGGGGGGCCTGCAAGAGACCCAGTACTTC. Based on the CDR3 plus reference TRBV29-1 and TRBJ2-5, the full variable domain is SAVISQKPSRDICQRGTSLTIQCQVDSQVTMMFWYRQQPGQSLTLIATANQGSEATYESGFVIDKFPISRPNLTFSTLTVSNMSPEDSSIYLCSVVPRGGLQETQYFGPGTRLLVL.